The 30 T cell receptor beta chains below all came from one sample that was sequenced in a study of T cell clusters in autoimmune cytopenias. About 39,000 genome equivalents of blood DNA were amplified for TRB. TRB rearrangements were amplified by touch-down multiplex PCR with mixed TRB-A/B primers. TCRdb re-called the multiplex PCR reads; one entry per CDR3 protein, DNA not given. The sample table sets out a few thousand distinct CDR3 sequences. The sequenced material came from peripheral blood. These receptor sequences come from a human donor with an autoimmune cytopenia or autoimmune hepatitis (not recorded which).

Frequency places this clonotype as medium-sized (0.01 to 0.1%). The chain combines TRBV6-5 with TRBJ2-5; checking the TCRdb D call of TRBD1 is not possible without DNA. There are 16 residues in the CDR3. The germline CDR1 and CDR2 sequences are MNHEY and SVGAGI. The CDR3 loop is CASSYSGTGFQETQYF.

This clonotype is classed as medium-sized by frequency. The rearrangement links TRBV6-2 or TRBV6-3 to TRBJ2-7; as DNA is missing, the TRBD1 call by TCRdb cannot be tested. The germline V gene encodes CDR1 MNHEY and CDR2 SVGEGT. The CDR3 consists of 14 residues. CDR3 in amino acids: CASSYDRGAYEQYF.

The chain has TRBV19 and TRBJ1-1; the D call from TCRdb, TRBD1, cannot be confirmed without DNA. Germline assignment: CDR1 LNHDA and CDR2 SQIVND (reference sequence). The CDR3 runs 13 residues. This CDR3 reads CASSLEPGTEAFF.

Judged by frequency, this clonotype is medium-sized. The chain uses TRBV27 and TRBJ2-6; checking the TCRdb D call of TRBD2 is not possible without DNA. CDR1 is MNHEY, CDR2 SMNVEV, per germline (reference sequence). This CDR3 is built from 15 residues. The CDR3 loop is CASSPRGSGANVLTF.

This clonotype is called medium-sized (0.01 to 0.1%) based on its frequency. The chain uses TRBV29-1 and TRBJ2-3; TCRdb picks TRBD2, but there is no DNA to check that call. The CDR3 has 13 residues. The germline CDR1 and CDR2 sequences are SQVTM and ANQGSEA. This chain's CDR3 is CSVASGSIDTQYF.

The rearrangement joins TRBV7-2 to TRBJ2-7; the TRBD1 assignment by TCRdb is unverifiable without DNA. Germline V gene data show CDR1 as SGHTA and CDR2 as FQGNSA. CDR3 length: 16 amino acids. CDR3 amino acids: CASSPWTGAGVYEQYF.

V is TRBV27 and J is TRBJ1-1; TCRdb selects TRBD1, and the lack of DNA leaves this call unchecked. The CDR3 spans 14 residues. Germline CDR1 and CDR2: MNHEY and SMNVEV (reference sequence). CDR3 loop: CASSRDTMNTEAFF.

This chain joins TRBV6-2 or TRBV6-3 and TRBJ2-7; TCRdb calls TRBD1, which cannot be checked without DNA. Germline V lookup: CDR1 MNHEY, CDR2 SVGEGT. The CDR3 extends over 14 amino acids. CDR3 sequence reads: CASIKRGTGDEQYF.

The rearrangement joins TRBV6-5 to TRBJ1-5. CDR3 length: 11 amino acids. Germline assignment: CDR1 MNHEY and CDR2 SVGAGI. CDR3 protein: CASEGGGPQHF.

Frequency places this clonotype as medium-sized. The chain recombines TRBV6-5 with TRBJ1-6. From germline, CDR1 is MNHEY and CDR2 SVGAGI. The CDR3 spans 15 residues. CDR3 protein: CASSLGGGYNSPLHF.

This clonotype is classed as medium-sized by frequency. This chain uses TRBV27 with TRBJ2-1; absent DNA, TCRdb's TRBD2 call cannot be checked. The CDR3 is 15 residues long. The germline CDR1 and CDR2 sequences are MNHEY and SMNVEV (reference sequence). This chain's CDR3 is CASSRQRGSYNEQFF.

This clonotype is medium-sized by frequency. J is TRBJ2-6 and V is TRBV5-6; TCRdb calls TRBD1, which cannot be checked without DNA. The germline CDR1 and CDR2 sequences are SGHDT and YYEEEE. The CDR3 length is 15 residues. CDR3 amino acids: CASSFGGSGANVLTF.

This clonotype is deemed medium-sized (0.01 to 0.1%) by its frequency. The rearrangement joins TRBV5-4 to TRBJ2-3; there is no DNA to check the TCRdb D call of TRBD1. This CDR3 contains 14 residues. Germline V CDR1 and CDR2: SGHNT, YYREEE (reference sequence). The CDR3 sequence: CASSPGTGPDTQYF.

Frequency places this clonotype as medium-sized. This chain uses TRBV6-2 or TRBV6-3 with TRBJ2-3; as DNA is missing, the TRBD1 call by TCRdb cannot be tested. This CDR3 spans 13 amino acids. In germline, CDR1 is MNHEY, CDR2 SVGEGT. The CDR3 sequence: CASSSTRGDTQYF.

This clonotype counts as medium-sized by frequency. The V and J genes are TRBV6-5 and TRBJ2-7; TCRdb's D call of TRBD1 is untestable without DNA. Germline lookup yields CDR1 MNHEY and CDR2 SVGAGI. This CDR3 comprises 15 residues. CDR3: CASSYSTGGAYEQYF.

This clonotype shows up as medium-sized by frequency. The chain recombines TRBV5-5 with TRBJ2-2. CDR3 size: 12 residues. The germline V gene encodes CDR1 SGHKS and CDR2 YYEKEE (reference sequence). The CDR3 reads CASSNLARELFF.

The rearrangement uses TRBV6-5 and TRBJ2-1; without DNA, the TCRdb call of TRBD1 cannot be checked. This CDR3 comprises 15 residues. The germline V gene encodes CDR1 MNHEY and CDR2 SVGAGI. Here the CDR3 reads CASSSHGDRYNEQFF.

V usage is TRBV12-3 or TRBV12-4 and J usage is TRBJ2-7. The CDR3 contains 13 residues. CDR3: CASSIGQMYEQYF.

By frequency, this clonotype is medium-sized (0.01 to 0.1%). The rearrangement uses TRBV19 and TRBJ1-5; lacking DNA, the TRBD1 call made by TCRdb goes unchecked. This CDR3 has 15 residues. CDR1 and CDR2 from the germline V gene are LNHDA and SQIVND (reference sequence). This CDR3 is CASSIAGAWNQPQHF.

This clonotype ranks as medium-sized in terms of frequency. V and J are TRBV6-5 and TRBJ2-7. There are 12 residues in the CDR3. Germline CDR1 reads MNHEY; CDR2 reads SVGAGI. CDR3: CASSTDLGEQYF.

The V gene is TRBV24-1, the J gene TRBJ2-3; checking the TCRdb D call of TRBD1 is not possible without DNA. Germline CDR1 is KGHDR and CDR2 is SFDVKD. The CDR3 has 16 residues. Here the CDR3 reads CATSEGRGREIGTQYF.

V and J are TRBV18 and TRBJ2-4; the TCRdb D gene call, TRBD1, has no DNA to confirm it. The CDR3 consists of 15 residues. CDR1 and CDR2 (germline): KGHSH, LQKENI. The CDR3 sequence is CASTPPGTNKNIQYF.

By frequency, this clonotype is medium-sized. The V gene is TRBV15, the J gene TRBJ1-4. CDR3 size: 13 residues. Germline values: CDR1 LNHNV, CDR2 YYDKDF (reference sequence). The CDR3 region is CATSRDRNEKLFF.

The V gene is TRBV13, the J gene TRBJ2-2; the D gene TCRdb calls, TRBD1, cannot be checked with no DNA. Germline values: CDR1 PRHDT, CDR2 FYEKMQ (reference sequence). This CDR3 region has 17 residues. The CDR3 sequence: CASSDARGQSSTGELFF.

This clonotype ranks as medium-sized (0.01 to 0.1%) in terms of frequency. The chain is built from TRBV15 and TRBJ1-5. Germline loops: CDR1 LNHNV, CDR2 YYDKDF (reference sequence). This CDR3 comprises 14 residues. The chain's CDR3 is CATSRDISNQPQHF.

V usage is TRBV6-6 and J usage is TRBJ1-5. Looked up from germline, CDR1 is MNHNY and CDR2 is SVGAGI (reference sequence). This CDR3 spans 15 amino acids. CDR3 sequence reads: CASSTAQGGHQPQHF.

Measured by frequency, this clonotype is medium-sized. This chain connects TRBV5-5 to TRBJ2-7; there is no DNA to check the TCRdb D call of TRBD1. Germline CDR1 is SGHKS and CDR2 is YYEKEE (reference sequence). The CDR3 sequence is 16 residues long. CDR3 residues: CASSLALTGSSYEQYF. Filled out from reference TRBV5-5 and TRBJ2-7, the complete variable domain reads DAGVTQSPTHLIKTRGQQVTLRCSPISGHKSVSWYQQVLGQGPQFIFQYYEKEERGRGNFPDRFSARQFPNYSSELNVNALLLGDSALYLCASSLALTGSSYEQYFGPGTRLTVT.

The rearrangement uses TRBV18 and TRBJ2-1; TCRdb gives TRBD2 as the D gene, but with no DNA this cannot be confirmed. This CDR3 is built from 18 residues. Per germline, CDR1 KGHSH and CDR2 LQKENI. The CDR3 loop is CASSLNLPTGLAGNEQFF.

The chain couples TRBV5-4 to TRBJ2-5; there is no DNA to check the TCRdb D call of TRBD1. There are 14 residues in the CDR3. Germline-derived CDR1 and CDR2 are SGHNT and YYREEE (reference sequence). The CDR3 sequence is CASSQTGEWETQYF.

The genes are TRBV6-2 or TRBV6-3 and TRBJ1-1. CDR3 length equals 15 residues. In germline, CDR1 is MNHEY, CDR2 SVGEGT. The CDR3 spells CASSYNPLIGTEAFF.